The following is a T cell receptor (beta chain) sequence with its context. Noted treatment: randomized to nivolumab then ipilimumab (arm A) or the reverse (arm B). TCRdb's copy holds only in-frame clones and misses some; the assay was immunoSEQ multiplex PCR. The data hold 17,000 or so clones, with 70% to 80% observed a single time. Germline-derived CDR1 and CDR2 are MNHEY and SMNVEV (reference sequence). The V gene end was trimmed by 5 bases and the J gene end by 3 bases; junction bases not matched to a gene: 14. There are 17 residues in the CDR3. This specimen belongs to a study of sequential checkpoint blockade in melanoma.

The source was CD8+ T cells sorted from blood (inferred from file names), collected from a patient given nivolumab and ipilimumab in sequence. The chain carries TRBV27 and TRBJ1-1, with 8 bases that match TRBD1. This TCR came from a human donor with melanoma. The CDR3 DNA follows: TGTGCCAGCAGTATCTATCCGGGACAGGCTTTTTACACTGAAGCTTTCTTT. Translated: CASSIYPGQAFYTEAFF.